This entry lists 12 T cell receptor beta chains sequenced from one sample in a study of sequential checkpoint blockade in melanoma. The data were produced by immunoSEQ multiplex PCR, yet TCRdb's version contains in-frame clones alone and is incomplete. Found here are around 20,000 clones, around 80% of them singletons; the top ten hold less than 50%. Treatment reported: randomized to nivolumab then ipilimumab (arm A) or the reverse (arm B). The sample in question was CD8+ T cells sorted from blood (inferred from file names), obtained from a patient given nivolumab and ipilimumab in sequence. Receptors were obtained from a human donor with melanoma.

The chain uses TRBV29-1 and TRBJ2-1; no clear D gene. The V end was cut by 5 bases, the J end by 6 bases, with 8 bases between. There are 11 residues in the CDR3. Germline values: CDR1 SQVTM, CDR2 ANQGSEA. The DNA of the CDR3 is TGCAGCGTTTATGTCGGCAATGAGCAGTTCTTC. Encoded protein: CSVYVGNEQFF.

In this sample, this clone turned up a few times. The chain recombines TRBV28 with TRBJ2-7, with 7 nucleotides matching TRBD1. The CDR3 loop spans 14 amino acids. CDR1 is MDHEN, CDR2 SYDVKM, per germline. J gave up 2 bases and V 5 bases, and 6 bases lay outside the gene matches. The chain's CDR3 is CASSRYRGPYEQYF. CDR3 nucleotide sequence: TGTGCCAGCAGTCGCTACAGGGGACCCTACGAGCAGTACTTC. Drawing the rest from reference TRBV28 and TRBJ2-7, the complete variable domain is DVKVTQSSRYLVKRTGEKVFLECVQDMDHENMFWYRQDPGLGLRLIYFSYDVKMKEKGDIPEGYSVSREKKERFSLILESASTNQTSMYLCASSRYRGPYEQYFGPGTRLTVT.

This chain joins TRBV2 and TRBJ1-1; D not resolved. CDR1 is SNHLY and CDR2 is FYNNEI in the germline V gene. V lost 1 base, J lost 1 base, and 10 bases lay in between. The CDR3 has 15 amino acids. The CDR3 is CASSEGWAGNTEAFF. CDR3 in DNA: TGTGCCAGCAGTGAAGGGTGGGCAGGGAACACTGAAGCTTTCTTT.

This clone was picked up a small number of times. The chain uses TRBV23-1 and TRBJ1-5; 10 positions match TRBD1. TRBV23-1 carries the ORF label, with uncertain function. V trimming: 0 bases; J trimming: 2 bases; junction bases outside the gene matches: 4. The CDR3 consists of 17 residues. CDR3 in DNA: TGCGCCAGCAGTCAATCCCCGGGGACAGGGGGCAATCAGCCCCAGCATTTT. Translated: CASSQSPGTGGNQPQHF.

This rearrangement joins TRBV13 to TRBJ2-5, with a tentative D call TRBD2 (6 bases). The J call is uncertain, as TRBJ2-7 better fits the DNA end. Germline V lookup: CDR1 PRHDT, CDR2 FYEKMQ (reference sequence). This CDR3 contains 12 residues. Written as DNA, the CDR3 is TGTGCCAGCAGCCATAGCGGAGACGAGCAGTACTTC. This encodes CASSHSGDEQYF.

The chain has TRBV14 and TRBJ1-3, with D possibly being TRBD1 (5 bases). Germline V gene sequence: CDR1 SGHDN, CDR2 FVKESK. CDR3 length: 17 residues. V lost 0 bases, J lost 0 bases, and 12 bases lay in between. CDR3 coding DNA: TGTGCCAGCAGCCAAGATTCGGGACTGCACTCTGGAAACACCATATATTTT. This gives the protein CASSQDSGLHSGNTIYF.

V usage is TRBV7-8 and J usage is TRBJ2-7; the match to TRBD2 covers 14 bases. CDR1 is SGHVS, CDR2 FQNEAQ, per germline. V gave up 10 bases and J gave up 3 bases; unmatched junction bases: 8. This CDR3 region has 15 residues. For the CDR3, the DNA is TGTGCCACCCAGCTTGGACTAGCGGGAGGCTACGAGCAGTACTTC. It codes for CATQLGLAGGYEQYF.

The chain combines TRBV6-1 with TRBJ1-2; TRBD1 might be the D (5 bases). V lost 3 bases, J lost 2 bases, and 10 bases lay in between. The CDR3 runs 14 residues. Germline CDR1 and CDR2: MNHNS and SASEGT. The CDR3 sequence is CASSESQGNYGYTF. The CDR3 bases are TGTGCCAGCAGTGAGTCTCAGGGCAACTATGGCTACACCTTC.

The chain has TRBV19 and TRBJ1-5, with D maybe TRBD1 (6 bases). The V and J ends lost 3 bases and 3 bases respectively, with 9 bases between them. CDR3 length: 14 amino acids. The V gene's germline CDR1 is LNHDA and CDR2 SQIVND (reference sequence). CDR3 DNA: TGTGCCAGTAGTATTAGGGACAACAATCAGCCCCAGCATTTT. Translated, it gives CASSIRDNNQPQHF.

The chain is built from TRBV28 and TRBJ2-7; tentative D call: TRBD2 (5 bases). Germline assignment: CDR1 MDHEN and CDR2 SYDVKM. The V end was cut by 1 base, the J end by 3 bases, with 13 bases between. The CDR3 has 15 amino acids. The CDR3 region is CASSLSGNPHYEQYF. The CDR3 bases are TGTGCCAGCAGTTTATCGGGGAATCCACACTACGAGCAGTACTTC.

This clone was picked up one time. This chain links TRBV13 with TRBJ2-7; 7 nucleotides align to TRBD2. This CDR3 has 17 amino acids. V trimming: 0 bases; J trimming: 0 bases; junction bases outside the gene matches: 8. Germline V CDR1 and CDR2: PRHDT, FYEKMQ (reference sequence). CDR3 in amino acids: CASSLGSRAGRSYEQYF. CDR3 DNA: TGTGCCAGCAGCTTAGGATCGCGAGCGGGGCGCTCCTACGAGCAGTACTTC. The full variable domain, its missing parts supplied by reference TRBV13 and TRBJ2-7, is AAGVIQSPRHLIKEKRETATLKCYPIPRHDTVYWYQQGPGQDPQFLISFYEKMQSDKGSIPDRFSAQQFSDYHSELNMSSLELGDSALYFCASSLGSRAGRSYEQYFGPGTRLTVT.

J is TRBJ1-2 and V is TRBV7-9; 11 nucleotides align to TRBD1. Germline V gene lookup returns CDR1 SEHNR and CDR2 FQNEAQ (reference sequence). Germline trimming cut 1 base from V and 8 bases from J; bases unmatched to any gene: 3. The length of the CDR3 is 14 residues. The CDR3 region is CASSLGTGGPGYTF. The DNA of the CDR3 is TGTGCCAGCAGCTTAGGGACAGGGGGCCCGGGCTACACCTTC.